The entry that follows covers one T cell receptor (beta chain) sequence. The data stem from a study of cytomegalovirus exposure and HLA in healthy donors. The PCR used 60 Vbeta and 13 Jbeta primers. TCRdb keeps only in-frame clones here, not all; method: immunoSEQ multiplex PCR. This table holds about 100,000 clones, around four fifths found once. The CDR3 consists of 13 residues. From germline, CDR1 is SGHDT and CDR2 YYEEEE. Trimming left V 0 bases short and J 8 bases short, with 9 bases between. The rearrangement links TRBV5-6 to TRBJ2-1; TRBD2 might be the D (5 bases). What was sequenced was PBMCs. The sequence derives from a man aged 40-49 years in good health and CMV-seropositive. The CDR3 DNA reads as TGTGCCAGCAGCTTGGGACTATCCGATGAGCAGTTCTTC. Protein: CASSLGLSDEQFF.